The 10 T cell receptor beta chains below come from one sample, sequenced in a study of technical replicates of blood from a handful of donors. Clones were read by immunoSEQ multiplex PCR, and TCRdb kept only the in-frame ones, dropping some. The sample has around 90,000 clones, about 93% seen once. Input material: T cells isolated from PBMCs. The receptors were sampled from a human donor in good health.

The chain uses TRBV7-9 and TRBJ2-7; TRBD1 is a possible D gene (6 bases). CDR1 SEHNR and CDR2 FQNEAQ come from the germline V gene (reference sequence). CDR3 length: 17 residues. V gave up 6 bases and J gave up 1 base, with 22 bases separating them. DNA of the CDR3: TGTGCCAGCAGTACTCACCACGGGACACTTTATTCCTACGAGCAGTACTTC. This encodes CASSTHHGTLYSYEQYF.

The chain links TRBV2 to TRBJ2-6; the D gene is possibly TRBD2 (5 bases). Trimming removed 8 bases from V and 0 bases from J, with 8 bases in between. CDR1 is SNHLY, CDR2 FYNNEI, per germline. The length of the CDR3 is 14 residues. The CDR3 bases are TGTGCCAGCGGACTTGGCTCTGGGGCCAACGTCCTGACTTTC. Translating it yields CASGLGSGANVLTF.

The chain links TRBV4-1 to TRBJ2-7; 7 bases map to TRBD2. There are 14 residues in the CDR3. Germline V CDR1 and CDR2: MGHRA, YSYEKL. J gave up 4 bases and V 1 base, and 4 bases lay outside the gene matches. The CDR3 loop is CASSQGGGFYEQYF. CDR3 in DNA: TGCGCCAGCAGCCAAGGGGGGGGGTTTTACGAGCAGTACTTC.

The J gene is TRBJ1-1, the V gene TRBV5-1; D may be TRBD1 (6 bases). The CDR3 runs 14 residues. Per germline, CDR1 SGHRS and CDR2 YFSETQ. V was shortened by 0 bases and J by 7 bases, with 13 bases between the two germline ends. The CDR3: CASSLGQEYFEAFF. As DNA, the CDR3 is TGCGCCAGCAGCTTGGGACAGGAGTACTTTGAAGCTTTCTTT.

This sequence joins TRBV11-2 and TRBJ2-3; 10 positions match TRBD2. The CDR3 runs to 16 residues. Per germline, CDR1 SGHAT and CDR2 FQNNGV. With 5 bases clipped from V and 0 bases from J, the junction kept 5 bases outside the gene matches. The CDR3 here is CASSVAGGTSTDTQYF. The CDR3, as DNA: TGTGCCAGCAGCGTAGCGGGGGGAACTAGCACAGATACGCAGTATTTT.

The chain recombines TRBV21-1 with TRBJ2-6; TRBD1 is the table's D call, not checked against the DNA. TRBV21-1 is deemed a pseudogene. This CDR3 has 18 amino acids. CDR3 coding DNA: TGTGCCAGCAGCAAAGAGACAGGTAATCTCTCTGGGGCCAACGTCCTGACTTTC. This encodes CASSKETGNLSGANVLTF.

This chain uses TRBV28 with TRBJ1-2; D is ambiguous. This CDR3 comprises 13 residues. Germline CDR1 is MDHEN and CDR2 is SYDVKM. With 6 bases removed from V and 0 bases from J, the gap between germline ends came to 8 bases. Here the CDR3 DNA reads TGTGCCAGCAGGAGGATAGCTAACTATGGCTACACCTTC. Its protein is CASRRIANYGYTF.

The chain recombines TRBV7-9 with TRBJ2-7; 8 positions match TRBD2. V was pared by 5 bases and J by 1 base, with 4 bases of the junction left unmatched. Germline V gene data show CDR1 as SEHNR and CDR2 as FQNEAQ (reference sequence). The CDR3 sequence is 14 residues long. DNA of the CDR3: TGTGCCAGCAGCCACACGGGGGGGTCCTACGAGCAGTACTTC. Translation: CASSHTGGSYEQYF. The complete variable domain, with remaining parts taken from reference TRBV7-9 and TRBJ2-7, reads DTGVSQNPRHKITKRGQNVTFRCDPISEHNRLYWYRQTLGQGPEFLTYFQNEAQLEKSRLLSDRFSAERPKGSFSTLEIQRTEQGDSAMYLCASSHTGGSYEQYFGPGTRLTVT.

The gene calls are TRBV6-5 and TRBJ1-2; D is uncertain. Germline V CDR1 and CDR2: MNHEY, SVGAGI. Trimming left V 10 bases short and J 4 bases short, with 10 bases between. The CDR3 sequence is 11 residues long. The CDR3 coding sequence is TGTGCCACCTCGTCCCTCTATGGCTACACCTTC. Protein sequence: CATSSLYGYTF.

V is TRBV5-1 and J is TRBJ2-1; no clear D gene. V shed 6 bases and J shed 4 bases, with 17 bases lying between them. The CDR3 is made up of 15 amino acids. CDR1 is SGHRS, CDR2 YFSETQ, per germline. The CDR3 sequence is CASTTGSARYNEQFF. CDR3 DNA: TGCGCCAGCACGACCGGGTCGGCAAGGTACAATGAGCAGTTCTTC.